These 27 T cell receptor beta chains share one sample of origin, sequenced in a study of CD8 T cells in ankylosing spondylitis. Study-wide results and caveats: Characteristic of ankylosing spondylitis blood, it appeared, was a TCR beta motif comprising several highly homologous variants.

Each CDR3 protein gets one entry after TCRdb re-called the 5' RACE reads with MiXCR. In the table there are 700,000 to 1,000,000 distinct CDR3 sequences, around 11% of which are singletons. Their antigens remain unidentified. The sequencing input was blood, either unsorted or a sorted T cell fraction (not recorded which). These receptors came from a male donor with ankylosing spondylitis.

V gene TRBV29-1 combines with J gene TRBJ2-7; 8 bases are a match to TRBD1. This CDR3 is built from 13 residues. The junction had 4 bases not matched to a gene; V was cut back by 4 bases and J by 2 bases. CDR1 SQVTM and CDR2 ANQGSEA come from the germline V gene. DNA for the CDR3: TGCAGCGTTGCTCAGGGGGCTACCTACGAGCAGTACTTC. It yields the protein CSVAQGATYEQYF.

This clonotype has just a few counts. The V call is TRBV15, the J call TRBJ2-1; D unresolved. V lost 0 bases and J 6 bases, leaving 9 bases between the germline ends. There are 14 residues in the CDR3. Germline CDR1 is LNHNV and CDR2 is YYDKDF (reference sequence). The CDR3 DNA reads as TGTGCCACCAGCAGAGACAATCCGCCCAATGAGCAGTTCTTC. Translated, it gives CATSRDNPPNEQFF.

The chain is built from TRBV6-1 and TRBJ2-5, with 13 bases lining up with TRBD2. CDR3 length: 17 residues. CDR1 and CDR2 (germline): MNHNS, SASEGT. Losses at the gene ends were 7 bases for V and 2 bases for J; bases not matched to a gene: 10. The CDR3 sequence: CASTPGGLAGKQETQYF. CDR3 in DNA: TGTGCCAGCACCCCGGGGGGACTAGCGGGGAAACAAGAGACCCAGTACTTC.

This chain links TRBV6-5 with TRBJ2-2, with D unclear. CDR1 and CDR2 (germline): MNHEY, SVGAGI. Trimming pared 2 bases from V and 6 bases from J, leaving 13 bases between. The CDR3 consists of 15 residues. CDR3 in amino acids: CASSYRAPRSGELFF. The CDR3 nucleotides are TGTGCCAGCAGTTACCGGGCTCCCCGATCCGGGGAGCTGTTTTTT.

V is TRBV3-1 and J is TRBJ1-1, with 7 bases matching TRBD1. CDR1 is LGHDT, CDR2 YNNKEL, per germline (reference sequence). There are 16 residues in the CDR3. Germline trimming cut 2 bases from V and 9 bases from J; bases unmatched to any gene: 15. The CDR3 sequence: CASSQKGTEWDQKAFF. CDR3 DNA: TGTGCCAGCAGCCAAAAAGGGACAGAGTGGGATCAAAAAGCTTTCTTT. The complete variable domain, with remaining parts taken from reference TRBV3-1 and TRBJ1-1, reads DTAVSQTPKYLVTQMGNDKSIKCEQNLGHDTMYWYKQDSKKFLKIMFSYNNKELIINETVPNRFSPKSPDKAHLNLHINSLELGDSAVYFCASSQKGTEWDQKAFFGQGTRLTVV.

This clonotype was picked up a small number of times. The V call is TRBV20-1, the J call TRBJ2-7; either TRBD1 or TRBD2 may fit D (5 bases each). V lost 3 bases to trimming and J lost 0 bases, with 9 bases between them. The CDR3 totals 13 residues. CDR1 and CDR2 from the germline V gene are DFQATT and SNEGSKA (reference sequence). Here the CDR3 DNA reads TGCAGTGCTAGTTGGGGGTTCTCCTACGAGCAGTACTTC. This codes for CSASWGFSYEQYF.

The rearrangement uses TRBV4-3 and TRBJ1-6, with D unresolved. Trimming removed 0 bases at V and 10 bases at J, with 13 bases between. Germline V lookup: CDR1 LGHNA, CDR2 YSLEER. The CDR3 consists of 15 residues. The DNA for the CDR3 is TGCGCCAGCAGCCAAGAAGGACGGTTAGAATCACCCCTCCACTTT. Translated, it gives CASSQEGRLESPLHF.

This clonotype has just one count. CDR3 loop: CASSPRDREKQYF. For the CDR3, the DNA is TGTGCCAGCAGCCCCCGGGACAGGGAAAAGCAGTACTTC. V is TRBV11-2 and J is TRBJ2-7; 9 nucleotides align to TRBD1. The CDR3 is 13 residues long. Trimming at V came to 5 bases and at J to 8 bases, leaving 7 bases not matched to a gene. In germline, CDR1 is SGHAT, CDR2 FQNNGV.

This clonotype was recorded at least ten times. The chain has TRBV5-1 and TRBJ2-3, with D perhaps TRBD1 (5 bases). CDR3 length: 14 residues. Germline V gene data show CDR1 as SGHRS and CDR2 as YFSETQ. V lost 0 bases to trimming and J lost 0 bases, with 5 bases between them. In DNA form, the CDR3 reads TGCGCCAGCAGCTTGGGACAGAGCACAGATACGCAGTATTTT. The encoded protein is CASSLGQSTDTQYF.

The chain uses TRBV11-3 and TRBJ2-1; D is unresolved. The V end was cut by 0 bases, the J end by 7 bases, with 10 bases between. This CDR3 has 14 amino acids. Germline lookup yields CDR1 SGHNT and CDR2 YENEEA. The CDR3 sequence is CASSLDPNTNEQFF. The CDR3 DNA follows: TGTGCCAGCAGCTTAGACCCTAATACAAATGAGCAGTTCTTC.

In its sample, this clonotype was seen a few times. V gene TRBV18 combines with J gene TRBJ2-1, with D perhaps TRBD2 (6 bases). Germline V gene data show CDR1 as KGHSH and CDR2 as LQKENI. The CDR3 spans 15 residues. Trimming removed 1 base from V and 0 bases from J, with 7 bases in between. The CDR3 here is CASSPLAASYNEQFF. CDR3 nucleotide sequence: TGTGCCAGCTCACCACTAGCGGCCTCCTACAATGAGCAGTTCTTC.

The rearrangement joins TRBV25-1 to TRBJ1-2; D not certain. CDR1 and CDR2 from the germline V gene are MGHDK and SYGVNS. The CDR3 length is 15 residues. The V gene lost 2 bases and the J gene lost 1 base, with 11 bases spanning the gap. The CDR3 nucleotides are TGTGCCAGCAGTGAAGGAGTTCATTTTAACTATGGCTACACCTTC. Amino acids: CASSEGVHFNYGYTF.

This clonotype was detected a few times. This rearrangement joins TRBV11-2 to TRBJ2-2; D gene ambiguous. The CDR3 extends over 15 amino acids. V gave up 5 bases and J gave up 4 bases, with 14 bases separating them. Germline-derived CDR1 and CDR2 are SGHAT and FQNNGV. The CDR3 DNA sequence: TGTGCCAGCAGCCCCCGGGCCTCGAGCACCGGGGAGCTGTTTTTT. This translates into CASSPRASSTGELFF.

The gene calls are TRBV10-3 and TRBJ1-2; 7 positions agree with TRBD1. Germline CDR1 ENHRY, CDR2 SYGVKD. After removal of 6 bases from V and 7 bases from J, the junction contained 5 bases not matched to a gene. The CDR3 length is 12 residues. CDR3 residues: CAIRPNRGGYTF. CDR3 coding DNA: TGTGCCATCAGACCAAACAGGGGTGGCTACACCTTC.

This chain links TRBV5-6 with TRBJ1-2, with 7 bases lining up with TRBD1. This CDR3 has 16 residues. The germline V gene has CDR1 SGHDT and CDR2 YYEEEE. V shed 2 bases, J shed 3 bases, and the junction held 10 bases outside the gene matches. In DNA, the CDR3 is TGTGCCAGCAGCTTATATACCCGGGACAGATACTATGGCTACACCTTC. Protein product: CASSLYTRDRYYGYTF.

This rearrangement joins TRBV24-1 to TRBJ2-2, with 9 bases matching TRBD1. The junction had 7 bases not matched to a gene; V was cut back by 4 bases and J by 5 bases. In germline, CDR1 is KGHDR, CDR2 SFDVKD. The CDR3 is made up of 16 amino acids. The DNA for the CDR3 is TGTGCCACCAGTGAGCCGGGACAGGGAGGGACCGGGGAGCTGTTTTTT. Its protein product is CATSEPGQGGTGELFF.

This clonotype showed up just a few times. The chain joins TRBV29-1 to TRBJ2-3; 9 nucleotides line up with TRBD1. The J segment lost 5 bases and the V segment lost 2 bases, leaving 5 bases of the junction unmatched. Germline-derived CDR1 and CDR2 are SQVTM and ANQGSEA. This CDR3 comprises 14 residues. CDR3 protein: CSVENRGLGDTQYF. DNA of the CDR3: TGCAGCGTTGAAAACAGGGGGCTCGGAGATACGCAGTATTTT.

This clonotype was seen a handful of times. V is TRBV12-3 or TRBV12-4 and J is TRBJ1-2, with TRBD1 matching 8 bases. The J segment lost 8 bases and the V segment lost 9 bases, leaving 8 bases of the junction unmatched. The CDR3 is 12 residues long. The CDR3 nucleotides are TGTGCCAGTGAGAGGACAGGGAAAGGCTACACCTTC. As protein: CASERTGKGYTF.

This clonotype was observed a handful of times. The genes are TRBV20-1 and TRBJ2-2; tentative D call: TRBD1 (5 bases). Trimming pared 0 bases from V and 0 bases from J, leaving 17 bases between. CDR1 and CDR2 from the germline V gene are DFQATT and SNEGSKA (reference sequence). The CDR3 length is 18 residues. CDR3 nucleotides: TGCAGTGCTAGAGATTGGGGCAGACTGGGCTCGAACACCGGGGAGCTGTTTTTT. It specifies CSARDWGRLGSNTGELFF.

This chain links TRBV6-1 with TRBJ2-3; 8 bases align to TRBD2. V shed 8 bases and J 4 bases; nucleotides not matched to a gene: 8. The germline gives CDR1 MNHNS, CDR2 SASEGT. This CDR3 has 14 residues. Here the CDR3 reads CASGKRGSPDTQYF. DNA of the CDR3: TGTGCCAGCGGAAAGCGGGGGAGTCCAGATACGCAGTATTTT.

The chain employs TRBV18 and TRBJ1-1; D gene uncertain. V lost 6 bases and J lost 10, with 12 bases in between. CDR1 is KGHSH and CDR2 is LQKENI in the germline V gene. The CDR3 covers 11 residues. CDR3 region: CASSSWAGAFF. The CDR3 DNA is TGTGCCAGCTCCTCATGGGCGGGAGCTTTCTTT.

The rearrangement uses TRBV28 and TRBJ2-5; 7 bases are shared with TRBD1. The CDR3 runs to 13 residues. CDR1 is MDHEN, CDR2 SYDVKM, per germline. J lost 2 bases, V lost 7 bases, and 4 bases had no gene match. The CDR3 region is CASTTGQQETQYF. For the CDR3, the DNA is TGTGCCAGCACTACGGGACAGCAAGAGACCCAGTACTTC.

The CDR3 nucleotides are TGTGCCAGCGGATCTTTGGGGGAGCAGTACTTC. Amino acid sequence: CASGSLGEQYF. The chain is built from TRBV7-2 and TRBJ2-7; D gene unclear. Germline CDR1 SGHTA, CDR2 FQGNSA. There are 11 residues in the CDR3. The V end was cut by 8 bases, the J end by 7 bases, with 12 bases between.

V gene TRBV10-3 combines with J gene TRBJ1-5, with D uncertain. The CDR3 runs 15 residues. Trimming shortened V by 3 bases and J by 0 bases, and 9 bases separated the two germline ends. Per germline, CDR1 ENHRY and CDR2 SYGVKD. CDR3 sequence (DNA): TGTGCCATCAGTGAACAGAGTTATAGCAATCAGCCCCAGCATTTT. This encodes CAISEQSYSNQPQHF.

This clonotype was counted only a few times. This chain connects TRBV5-1 to TRBJ1-2; maybe TRBD1 (5 bases). Deletions cut 5 bases from V and 7 bases from J, with 18 bases between. Germline CDR1 and CDR2: SGHRS and YFSETQ. The CDR3 length is 14 residues. The CDR3 coding sequence is TGCGCCAGCAGTTCCGGGACGGACTTCTTTGGCTACACCTTC. It translates to CASSSGTDFFGYTF. Combining the CDR3 with reference TRBV5-1 and TRBJ1-2 gives the whole variable domain KAGVTQTPRYLIKTRGQQVTLSCSPISGHRSVSWYQQTPGQGLQFLFEYFSETQRNKGNFPGRFSGRQFSNSRSEMNVSTLELGDSALYLCASSSGTDFFGYTFGSGTRLTVV.

This clonotype was seen more than once but under ten times. J is TRBJ2-5 and V is TRBV20-1, with D maybe TRBD2 (6 bases). Germline CDR1 is DFQATT and CDR2 is SNEGSKA (reference sequence). Deletions cut 3 bases from V and 5 bases from J, with 16 bases between. CDR3 length: 14 amino acids. CDR3 DNA sequence: TGCAGTGCTAGCCGTAGCGCCCGGGGGGAGACCCAGTACTTC. Its protein product is CSASRSARGETQYF.

This clonotype was seen more than once but under ten times. This sequence joins TRBV30 and TRBJ2-2; either TRBD1 or TRBD2 may supply D (5 bases each). Looked up from germline, CDR1 is GTSNPN and CDR2 is SVGIG (reference sequence). The CDR3 extends over 14 amino acids. With 5 bases removed from V and 4 bases from J, the gap between germline ends came to 14 bases. The chain's CDR3 is CAWSYWGITGELFF. The CDR3 DNA reads TGTGCCTGGTCCTATTGGGGGATCACCGGGGAGCTGTTTTTT.